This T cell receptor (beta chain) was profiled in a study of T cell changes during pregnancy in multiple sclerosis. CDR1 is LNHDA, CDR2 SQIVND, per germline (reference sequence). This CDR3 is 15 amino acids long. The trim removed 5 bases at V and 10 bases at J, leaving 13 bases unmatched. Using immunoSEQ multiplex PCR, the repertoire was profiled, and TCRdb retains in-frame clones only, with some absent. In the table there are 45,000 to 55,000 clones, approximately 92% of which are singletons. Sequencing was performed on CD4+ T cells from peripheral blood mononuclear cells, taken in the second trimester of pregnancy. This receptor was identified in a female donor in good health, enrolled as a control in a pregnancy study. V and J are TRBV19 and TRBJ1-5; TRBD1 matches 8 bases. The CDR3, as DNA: TGTGCCAGTAGTCTCCAGGACAGGGAGATGCGACCCCAGCATTTT. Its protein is CASSLQDREMRPQHF.